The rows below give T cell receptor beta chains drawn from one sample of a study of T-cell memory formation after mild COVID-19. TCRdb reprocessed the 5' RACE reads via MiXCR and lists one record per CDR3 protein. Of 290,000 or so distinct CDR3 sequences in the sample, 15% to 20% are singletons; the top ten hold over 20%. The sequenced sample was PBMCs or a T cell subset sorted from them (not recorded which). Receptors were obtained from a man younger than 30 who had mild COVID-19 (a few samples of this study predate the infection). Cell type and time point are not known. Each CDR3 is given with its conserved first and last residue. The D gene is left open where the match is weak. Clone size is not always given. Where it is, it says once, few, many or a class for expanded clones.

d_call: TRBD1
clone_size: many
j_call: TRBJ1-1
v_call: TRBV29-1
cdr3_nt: TGCAGCGTTGCCATCCCGGGACAGGGTAGAGGGGCTTTCTTT
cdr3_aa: CSVAIPGQGRGAFF

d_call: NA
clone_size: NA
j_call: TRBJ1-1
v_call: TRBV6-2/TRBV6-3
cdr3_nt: TGTGCCAGCAGCCCAGAGAGCGCTGAAGCTTTCTTT
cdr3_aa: CASSPESAEAFF

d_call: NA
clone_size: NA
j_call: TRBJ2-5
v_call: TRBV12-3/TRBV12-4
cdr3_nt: TGTGCCAGCAGCCTAGTCCGGGGGACCCAGTACTTC
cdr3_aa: CASSLVRGTQYF

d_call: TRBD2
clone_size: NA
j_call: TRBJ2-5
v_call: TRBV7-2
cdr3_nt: TGTGCCAGCGGTAGCGGGGTCAAATGGGCCCAGTACTTC
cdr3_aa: CASGSGVKWAQYF

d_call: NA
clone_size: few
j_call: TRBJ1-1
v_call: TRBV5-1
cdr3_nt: TGCGCCAGCAGCTCCGGGGGAGACACTGAAGCTTTCTTT
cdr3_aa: CASSSGGDTEAFF

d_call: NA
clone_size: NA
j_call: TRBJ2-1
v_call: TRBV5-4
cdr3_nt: TGTGCCAGCAGCTTGGTGGTGGGGGGTTACAATGAGCAGTTCTTC
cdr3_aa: CASSLVVGGYNEQFF

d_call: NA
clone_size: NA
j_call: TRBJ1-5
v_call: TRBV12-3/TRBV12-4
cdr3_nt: TGTGCCAGCAGTTTAGTTGTGGGGGGGGCTTCGGGTCAGCCCCAGCATTTT
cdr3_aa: CASSLVVGGASGQPQHF

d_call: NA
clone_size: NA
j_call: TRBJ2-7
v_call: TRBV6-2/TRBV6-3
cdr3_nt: TGTGCCAGCAGTTACTCTACCGTTCGCCGGGGGGAGCAGTACTTC
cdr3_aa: CASSYSTVRRGEQYF

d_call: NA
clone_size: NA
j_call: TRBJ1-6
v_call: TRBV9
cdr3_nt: TGTGCCAGCAGCGTCTCGGGAGCGTCACCCCTCCACTTT
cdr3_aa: CASSVSGASPLHF

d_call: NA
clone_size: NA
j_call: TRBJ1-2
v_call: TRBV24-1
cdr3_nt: TGTGCCACCAGTGATATGGGACATGGCTACACCTTC
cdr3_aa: CATSDMGHGYTF

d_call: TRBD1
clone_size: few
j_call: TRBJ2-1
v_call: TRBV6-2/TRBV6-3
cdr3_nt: TGTGCCAGCAGTGGGACAGGTCCATCCCGGGGTGAGCAGTTCTTC
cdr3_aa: CASSGTGPSRGEQFF

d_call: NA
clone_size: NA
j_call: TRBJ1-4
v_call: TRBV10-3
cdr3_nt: TGTGCCATCAGTGAGTCCCAGGGTAATGAAAAACTGTTTTTT
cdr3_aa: CAISESQGNEKLFF

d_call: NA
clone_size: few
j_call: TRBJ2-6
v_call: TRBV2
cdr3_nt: TGTGCCAGCAGGGCCGGGGCCAACGTCCTGACTTTC
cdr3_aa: CASRAGANVLTF

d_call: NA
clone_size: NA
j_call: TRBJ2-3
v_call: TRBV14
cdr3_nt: TGTGCCAGCAGCCCGGTTTCGGTCGGTACGCAGTATTTT
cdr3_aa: CASSPVSVGTQYF

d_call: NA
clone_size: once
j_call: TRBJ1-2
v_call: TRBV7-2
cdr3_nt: TGTGCCAGCAGTCCGGCGGTGGACTATGGCTACACCTTC
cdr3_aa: CASSPAVDYGYTF

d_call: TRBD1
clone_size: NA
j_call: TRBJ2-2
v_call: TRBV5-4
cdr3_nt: TGTGCCACCGGGCGTGGACAGGGTAACACCGGGGAGCTGTTTTTT
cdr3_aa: CATGRGQGNTGELFF

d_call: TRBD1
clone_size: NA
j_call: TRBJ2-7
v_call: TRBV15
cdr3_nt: TGTGCCACCAGCAGAGATCGAGGACAGGGACACGAGCAGTACTTC
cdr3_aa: CATSRDRGQGHEQYF

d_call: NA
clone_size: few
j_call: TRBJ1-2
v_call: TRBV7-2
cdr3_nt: TGTGCCAGCAGCTTCGCCGGGAAGGAAGGCTACACCTTC
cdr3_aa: CASSFAGKEGYTF

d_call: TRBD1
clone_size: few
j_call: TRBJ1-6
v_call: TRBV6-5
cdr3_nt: TGTGCCAGCAGTTACAGGGCAGGCGTGGGGACAGGGGGCAGTTATAATTCACCCCTCCACTTT
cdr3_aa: CASSYRAGVGTGGSYNSPLHF

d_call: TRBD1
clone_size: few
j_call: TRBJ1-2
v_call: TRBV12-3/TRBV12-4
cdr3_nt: TGTGCCAGCAGTTTAGCAGGGACAGAGTATGGCTACACCTTC
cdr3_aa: CASSLAGTEYGYTF

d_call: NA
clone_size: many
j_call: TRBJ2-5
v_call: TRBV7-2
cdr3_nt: TGTGCCAGCAGCTTAGTAGCCTTGTCGGGGTTAGAGACCCAGTACTTC
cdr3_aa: CASSLVALSGLETQYF

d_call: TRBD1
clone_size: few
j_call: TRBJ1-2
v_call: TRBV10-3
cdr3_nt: TGTGCCATCAGTGAGTCGAATTTTCCGACAGGGGAACATGGCTACACCTTC
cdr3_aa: CAISESNFPTGEHGYTF

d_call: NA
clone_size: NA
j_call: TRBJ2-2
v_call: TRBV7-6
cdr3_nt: TGTGCCAGCAGCTTAGAGACAGCGTCGAACACCGGGGAGCTGTTTTTT
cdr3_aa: CASSLETASNTGELFF

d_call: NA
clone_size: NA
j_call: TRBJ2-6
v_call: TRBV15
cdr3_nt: TGTGCCACCAGCAGGGAACCGACAACCCTCTCTGGGGCCAACGTCCTGACTTTC
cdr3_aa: CATSREPTTLSGANVLTF

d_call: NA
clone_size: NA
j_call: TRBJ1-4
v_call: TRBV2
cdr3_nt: TGTGCCAGCAGTGTTCAGGGAGGACAAGAAAAACTGTTTTTT
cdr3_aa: CASSVQGGQEKLFF

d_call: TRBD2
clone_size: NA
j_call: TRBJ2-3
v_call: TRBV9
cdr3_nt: TGTGCCAGCAGTACTAGCGGGGTGGGCACAGATACGCAGTATTTT
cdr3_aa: CASSTSGVGTDTQYF

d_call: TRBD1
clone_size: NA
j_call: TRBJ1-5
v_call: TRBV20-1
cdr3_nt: TGCAGTGCTAGAACAGAACAGGGGTTTAATCAGCCCCAGCATTTT
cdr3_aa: CSARTEQGFNQPQHF